These 8 T cell receptor beta chains originate from one sample sequenced in a study of breast tumors, draining lymph nodes, adjacent tissues. Each CDR3 protein is one row after TCRdb ran MiXCR on the multiplex PCR reads. This sample has under 350,000 distinct CDR3 sequences, with around 31% found just once. Breast cancer patients provided tissue from their axillary draining lymph nodes. The sequenced sample was axillary lymph node tissue. The receptors derive from a female donor with breast cancer. Some clones in this sample may be carry-over from other donors' samples.

This clonotype was seen more than once but under ten times. This clone may be a read error of a much larger clone one base away. The chain couples TRBV11-3 to TRBJ2-7; 13 nucleotides agree with TRBD2. CDR3 length equals 14 residues. In germline, CDR1 is SGHNT, CDR2 YENEEA. DNA of the CDR3: TGTGCCAGCAGCGGCCGGACTAGCGGGGGCGAGCAGTGCTTC. Its translation is CASSGRTSGGEQCF.

V and J are TRBV4-1 and TRBJ2-1; TRBD1 aligns across 9 bases. The V segment lost 1 base and the J segment 6 bases; nucleotides outside the gene matches: 7. The germline CDR1 and CDR2 sequences are MGHRA and YSYEKL. This CDR3 has 16 amino acids. DNA of the CDR3: TGCGCCAGCAGCCAAGTGCGGACAGGGGTTGTCAATGAGCAGTTCTTC. Protein product: CASSQVRTGVVNEQFF.

This clonotype was seen at least ten times. The rearrangement joins TRBV7-9 to TRBJ2-1; 12 nucleotides agree with TRBD2. The length of the CDR3 is 17 residues. CDR1 SEHNR and CDR2 FQNEAQ come from the germline V gene (reference sequence). J gave up 4 bases and V 2 bases, and 6 bases lay outside the gene matches. The CDR3 DNA follows: TGTGCCAGCAGCTTAAGTTTGCTAGCGGGAGGGTACAATGAGCAGTTCTTC. This translates into CASSLSLLAGGYNEQFF.

In its sample, this clonotype was seen many times. The V and J genes are TRBV10-2 and TRBJ1-5, with 10 bases matching TRBD1. V was pared by 7 bases and J by 5 bases, with 5 bases of the junction left unmatched. The CDR3 runs 14 residues. Germline-derived CDR1 and CDR2 are WSHSY and SAAADI. The CDR3 sequence is CASKTGTGDQPQHF. In DNA form, the CDR3 reads TGCGCCAGCAAAACGGGGACAGGGGATCAGCCCCAGCATTTT.

A note on this clonotype: Sequence at one end of the junction differs from germline and may be a read error. The genes are TRBV20-1 and TRBJ1-1; D is ambiguous. CDR3 size: 11 residues. Germline assignment: CDR1 DFQATT and CDR2 SNEGSKA (reference sequence). The CDR3 bases are TGCAGTGCTGACGGGGTGGCTGAAGCTTCCTTT. This sequence encodes CSADGVAEASF.

Details on this clonotype: This CDR3 is missing its conserved last phenylalanine or tryptophan, likely due to a read error. CDR3 in amino acids: CASSNFGGGTEAFL. CDR3 nucleotides: TGTGCCAGCAGTAACTTTGGTGGGGGAACTGAAGCTTTCCTT. The chain links TRBV2 to TRBJ1-1; the D gene is possibly TRBD1 (5 bases). CDR3 size: 14 residues. The germline V gene encodes CDR1 SNHLY and CDR2 FYNNEI. The V end lost 5 bases, the J end lost 5 bases, and 15 bases lay between the germline ends.

This clonotype was observed a few times. A single base separates this from a much larger clone, so it may be a read error. The chain is built from TRBV20-1 and TRBJ1-2; unclear D gene. Germline V gene data show CDR1 as DFQATT and CDR2 as SNEGSKA (reference sequence). V was trimmed by 0 bases and J by 4 bases, leaving 15 bases between them. This CDR3 contains 15 residues. CDR3 in amino acids: CSARDQELGTYGYTF. The CDR3 DNA follows: TGCAGTGCTAGAGATCAAGAGCTGGGCACCTATGGCTACACCTTC.

Remarks on this clonotype: Possible read error: a much larger clone is one base away. The genes are TRBV6-1 and TRBJ2-7; D is possibly TRBD1 (6 bases). The germline V gene encodes CDR1 MNHNS and CDR2 SASEGT. There are 11 residues in the CDR3. As DNA, the CDR3 is TGTGCCACCAGTAGACAGGACGAGCAGTACTTC. Residues: CATSRQDEQYF.